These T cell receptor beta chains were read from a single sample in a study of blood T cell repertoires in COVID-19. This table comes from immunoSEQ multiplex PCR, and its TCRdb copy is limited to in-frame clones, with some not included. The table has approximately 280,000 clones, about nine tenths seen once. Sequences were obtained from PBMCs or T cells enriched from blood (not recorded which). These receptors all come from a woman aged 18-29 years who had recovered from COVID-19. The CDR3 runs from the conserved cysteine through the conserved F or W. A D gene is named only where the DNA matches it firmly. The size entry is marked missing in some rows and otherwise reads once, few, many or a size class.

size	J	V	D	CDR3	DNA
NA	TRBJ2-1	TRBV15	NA	CATSSQRDSVEQFF	TGTGCCACCAGCAGCCAACGGGACTCCGTAGAGCAGTTCTTC
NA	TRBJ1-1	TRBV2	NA	CASSEAQGQSTEAFF	TGTGCCAGCAGTGAAGCGCAGGGGCAGAGCACTGAAGCTTTCTTT
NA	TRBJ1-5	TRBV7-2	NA	CASSLAWTAYNNQPQHF	TGTGCCAGCAGCTTAGCATGGACAGCCTACAACAATCAGCCCCAGCATTTT
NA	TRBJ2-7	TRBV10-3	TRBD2	CATRTSSYEQYF	TGTGCCACCAGGACTAGCAGTTACGAGCAGTACTTC
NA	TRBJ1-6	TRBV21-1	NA	CASSKVTVQVYNSPLHF	TGTGCCAGCAGCAAAGTAACGGTTCAGGTGTATAATTCACCCCTCCACTTT
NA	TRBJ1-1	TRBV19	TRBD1	CATYRGQTEAFF	TGTGCCACGTACAGGGGGCAAACTGAAGCTTTCTTT
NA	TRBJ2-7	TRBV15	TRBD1	CATSRETGGSYEQYF	TGTGCCACCAGCAGAGAAACAGGGGGCTCCTACGAGCAGTACTTC
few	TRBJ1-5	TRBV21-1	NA	CASSKEGDRASQPQHF	TGTGCCAGCAGCAAAGAGGGAGACAGGGCTTCGCAGCCCCAGCATTTT
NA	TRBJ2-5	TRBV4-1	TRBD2	CASSQELRGWETQYF	TGCGCCAGCAGCCAAGAATTGCGGGGGTGGGAGACCCAGTACTTC
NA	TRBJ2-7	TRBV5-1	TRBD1	CASSAGQGAGYEQYF	TGCGCCAGCAGCGCGGGACAGGGGGCGGGCTACGAGCAGTACTTC
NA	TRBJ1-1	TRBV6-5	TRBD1	CASRRGQLNTEAFF	TGTGCCAGCAGACGGGGACAGCTGAACACTGAAGCTTTCTTT
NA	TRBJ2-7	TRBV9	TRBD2	CASSVGGSSYEQYF	TGTGCCAGCAGCGTCGGGGGGAGCTCCTACGAGCAGTACTTC
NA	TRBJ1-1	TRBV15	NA	CATSVGRRTEAFF	TGTGCCACCAGCGTCGGGCGGAGGACTGAAGCTTTCTTT
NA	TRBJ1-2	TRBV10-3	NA	CAISDLTVTHYGYTF	TGTGCCATCAGTGATTTAACAGTTACACACTATGGCTACACCTTC
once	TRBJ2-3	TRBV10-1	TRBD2	CASSEGTSVPDTQYF	TGCGCCAGCAGTGAAGGGACTAGCGTCCCAGATACGCAGTATTTT
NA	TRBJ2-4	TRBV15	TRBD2	CATSRDRLTSGGAKNIQYF	TGTGCCACCAGCAGAGATAGGCTAACTAGCGGGGGAGCCAAAAACATTCAGTACTTC
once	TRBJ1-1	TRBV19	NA	CASSPRGGGNTEAFF	TGTGCCAGTAGCCCCCGGGGAGGGGGGAACACTGAAGCTTTCTTT
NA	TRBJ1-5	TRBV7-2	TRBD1	CASSLGTTGGEVNQPQHF	TGTGCCAGCAGCTTAGGCACGACAGGGGGCGAGGTCAATCAGCCCCAGCATTTT
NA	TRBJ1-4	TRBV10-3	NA	CAIRSGNDEKLFF	TGTGCCATCAGGTCAGGGAACGATGAAAAACTGTTTTTT
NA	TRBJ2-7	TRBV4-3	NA	CASSQYRVSHYEQYF	TGCGCCAGCAGCCAATACAGGGTCTCTCACTACGAGCAGTACTTC
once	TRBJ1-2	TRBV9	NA	CASSARTGNYGYTF	TGTGCCAGCAGCGCCCGAACAGGGAACTATGGCTACACCTTC
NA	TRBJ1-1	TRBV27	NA	CAAGGPVEAFF	TGTGCCGCCGGGGGACCCGTTGAAGCTTTCTTT
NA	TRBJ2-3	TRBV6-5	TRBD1	CASSSTGVDTQYF	TGTGCCAGCAGCTCGACAGGGGTTGATACGCAGTATTTT
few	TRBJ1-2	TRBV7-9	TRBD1	CASSLAGTGIYGYTF	TGTGCCAGCAGCTTAGCCGGGACAGGGATCTATGGCTACACCTTC